This is a list of T cell receptor beta chains from one sample in a study of blood T cells in healthy people across ages. TCRdb passed the 5' RACE reads through MiXCR, listing each CDR3 protein once. The sample holds roughly 1 million distinct CDR3 sequences, roughly 24% seen once. These same data were also listed under a study on T cells of mothers and their children.

The sample comprised blood. Receptor source: a girl aged 2 to 9 in good health. CDR3s include the opening cysteine and the closing phenylalanine or tryptophan. Fields, in order: J gene, V gene, CDR3 protein.

J: TRBJ2-5
V: TRBV5-1
CDR3: CASSLGGLAGETQYF

J: TRBJ2-1
V: TRBV7-2
CDR3: CASSAVYNEQFF

J: TRBJ2-5
V: TRBV9
CDR3: CASSGGASGETQYF

J: TRBJ1-2
V: TRBV7-3
CDR3: CASSQGGAQLSYGYTF

J: TRBJ1-5
V: TRBV7-8
CDR3: CASSLNSRQPQHF

J: TRBJ2-7
V: TRBV29-1
CDR3: CSVEEESRGSGYEQYF

J: TRBJ1-1
V: TRBV5-1
CDR3: CASRISDTEAFF

J: TRBJ2-1
V: TRBV4-2
CDR3: CASSPLMELAGEYSYNEQFF

J: TRBJ1-1
V: TRBV21-1
CDR3: CASSIRTGYGFNTEAFF

J: TRBJ1-5
V: TRBV28
CDR3: CASRPESRGGQPQHF

J: TRBJ2-7
V: TRBV29-1
CDR3: CSVGDRGYEQYF

J: TRBJ1-5
V: TRBV7-2
CDR3: CASSLEGSGQPQHF

J: TRBJ2-5
V: TRBV28
CDR3: CASNNRRYQETQYF

J: TRBJ2-1
V: TRBV28
CDR3: CASSLFRRGSYNEQFF

J: TRBJ2-1
V: TRBV20-1
CDR3: CSANPRQRNEQFF

J: TRBJ1-2
V: TRBV29-1
CDR3: CSVITGPSNYGYTF

J: TRBJ2-7
V: TRBV20-1
CDR3: CSARVGGNDGTTHWEQYF

J: TRBJ1-5
V: TRBV20-1
CDR3: CSARGQGEQPQHF

J: TRBJ1-5
V: TRBV29-1
CDR3: CSVTTGDQPQHF

J: TRBJ2-6
V: TRBV6-1
CDR3: CASSQPTGVHSGANVLTF

J: TRBJ2-5
V: TRBV6-6
CDR3: CASTISRRKGETQYF

J: TRBJ2-5
V: TRBV7-9
CDR3: CASISGGLNQETQYF

J: TRBJ2-5
V: TRBV9
CDR3: CASSARLAGETQYF

J: TRBJ2-1
V: TRBV12-3/TRBV12-4
CDR3: CASSLIRGGNEQFF

J: TRBJ2-5
V: TRBV5-1
CDR3: CASSPGLAGGGETQYF

J: TRBJ1-4
V: TRBV28
CDR3: CASSLIGMNNEKLFF